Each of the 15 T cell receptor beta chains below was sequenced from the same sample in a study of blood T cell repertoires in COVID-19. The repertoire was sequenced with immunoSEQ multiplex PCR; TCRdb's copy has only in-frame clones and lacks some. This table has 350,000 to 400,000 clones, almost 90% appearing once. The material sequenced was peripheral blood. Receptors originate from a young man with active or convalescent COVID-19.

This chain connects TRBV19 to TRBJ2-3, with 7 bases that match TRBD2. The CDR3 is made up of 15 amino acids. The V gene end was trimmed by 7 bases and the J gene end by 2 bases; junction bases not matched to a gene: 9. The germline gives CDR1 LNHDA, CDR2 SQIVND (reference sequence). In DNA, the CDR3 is TGTGCCAGTAACCCTAGCGGCTGGGACACAGATACGCAGTATTTT. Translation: CASNPSGWDTDTQYF.

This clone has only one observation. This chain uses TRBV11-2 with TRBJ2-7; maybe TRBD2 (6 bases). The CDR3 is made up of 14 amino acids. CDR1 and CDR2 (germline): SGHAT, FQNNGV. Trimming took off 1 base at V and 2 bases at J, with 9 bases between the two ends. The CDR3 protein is CASSLAGGAYEQYF. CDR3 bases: TGTGCCAGCAGCTTAGCCGGGGGAGCCTACGAGCAGTACTTC.

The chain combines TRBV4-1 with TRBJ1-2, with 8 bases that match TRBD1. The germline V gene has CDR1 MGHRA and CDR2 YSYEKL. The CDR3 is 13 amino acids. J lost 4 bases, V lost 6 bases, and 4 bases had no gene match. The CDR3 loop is CASRSDRAYGYTF. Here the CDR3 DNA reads TGCGCCAGCAGATCGGACAGGGCCTATGGCTACACCTTC.

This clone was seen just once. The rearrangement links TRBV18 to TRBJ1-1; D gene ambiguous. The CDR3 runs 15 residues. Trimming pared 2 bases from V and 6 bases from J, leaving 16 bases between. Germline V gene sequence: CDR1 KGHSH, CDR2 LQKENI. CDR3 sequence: CASSPGQAYNAEAFF. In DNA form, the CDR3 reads TGTGCCAGCTCACCAGGGCAGGCATACAACGCTGAAGCTTTCTTT.

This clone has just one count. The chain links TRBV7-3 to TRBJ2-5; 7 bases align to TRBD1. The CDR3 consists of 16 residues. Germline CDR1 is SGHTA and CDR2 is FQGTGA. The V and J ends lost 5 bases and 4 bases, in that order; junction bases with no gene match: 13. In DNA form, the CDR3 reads TGTGCCAGCAGCCCAGGAAACAGGGGTGTTCCAGAGACCCAGTACTTC. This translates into CASSPGNRGVPETQYF.

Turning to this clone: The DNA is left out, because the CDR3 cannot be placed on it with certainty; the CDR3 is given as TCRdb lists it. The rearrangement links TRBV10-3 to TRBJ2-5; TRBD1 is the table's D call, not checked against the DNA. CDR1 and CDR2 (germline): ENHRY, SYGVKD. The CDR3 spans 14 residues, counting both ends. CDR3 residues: CAIGTGGFLETQYF.

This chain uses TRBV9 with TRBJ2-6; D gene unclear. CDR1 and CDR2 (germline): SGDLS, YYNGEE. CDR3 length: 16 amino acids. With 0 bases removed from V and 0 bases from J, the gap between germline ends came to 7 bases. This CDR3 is CASSVGQNSGANVLTF. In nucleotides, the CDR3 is TGTGCCAGCAGCGTAGGACAAAACTCTGGGGCCAACGTCCTGACTTTC.

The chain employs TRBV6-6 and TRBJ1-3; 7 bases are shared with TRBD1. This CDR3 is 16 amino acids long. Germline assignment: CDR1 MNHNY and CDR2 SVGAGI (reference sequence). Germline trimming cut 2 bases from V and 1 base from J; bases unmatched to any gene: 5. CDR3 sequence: CASSYGGTESGNTIYF. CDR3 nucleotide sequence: TGTGCCAGCAGTTACGGGGGGACAGAGTCTGGAAACACCATATATTTT.

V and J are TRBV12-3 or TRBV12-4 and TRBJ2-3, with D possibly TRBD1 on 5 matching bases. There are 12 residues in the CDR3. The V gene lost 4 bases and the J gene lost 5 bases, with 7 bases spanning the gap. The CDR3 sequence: CASSYDRDTQYF. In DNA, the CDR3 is TGTGCCAGCAGTTATGACAGAGATACGCAGTATTTT.

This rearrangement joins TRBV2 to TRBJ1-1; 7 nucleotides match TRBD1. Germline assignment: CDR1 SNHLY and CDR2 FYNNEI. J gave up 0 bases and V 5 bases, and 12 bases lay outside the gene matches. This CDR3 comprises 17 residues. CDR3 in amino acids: CASSHPRDSVVNTEAFF. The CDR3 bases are TGTGCCAGCAGTCACCCCCGGGACAGCGTCGTGAACACTGAAGCTTTCTTT.

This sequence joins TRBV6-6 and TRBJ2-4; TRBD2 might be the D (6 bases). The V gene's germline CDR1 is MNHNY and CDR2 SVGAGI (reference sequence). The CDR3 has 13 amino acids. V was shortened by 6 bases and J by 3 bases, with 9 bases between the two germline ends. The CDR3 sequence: CASSREYKNIQYF. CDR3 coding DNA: TGTGCCAGCAGCCGGGAGTACAAAAACATTCAGTACTTC.

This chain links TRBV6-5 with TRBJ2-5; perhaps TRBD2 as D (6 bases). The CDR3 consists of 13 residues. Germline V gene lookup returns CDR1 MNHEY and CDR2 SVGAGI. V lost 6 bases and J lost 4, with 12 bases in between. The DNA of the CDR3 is TGTGCCAGCAGGGAGGGATTGATAGAGACCCAGTACTTC. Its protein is CASREGLIETQYF.

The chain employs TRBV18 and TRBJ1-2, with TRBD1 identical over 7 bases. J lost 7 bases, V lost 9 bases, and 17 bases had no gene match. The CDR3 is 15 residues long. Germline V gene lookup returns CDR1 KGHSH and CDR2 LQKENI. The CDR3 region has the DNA TGTGCCAGTCAAAAAACCGGACAGGCCCCCTCTGGCTACACCTTC. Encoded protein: CASQKTGQAPSGYTF.

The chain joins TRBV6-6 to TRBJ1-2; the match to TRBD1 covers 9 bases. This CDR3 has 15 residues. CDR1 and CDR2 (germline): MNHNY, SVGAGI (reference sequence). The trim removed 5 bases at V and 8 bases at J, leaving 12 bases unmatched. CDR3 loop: CASSPLGGGTGGYTF. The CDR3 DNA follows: TGTGCCAGCAGTCCCCTCGGCGGGGGGACAGGGGGCTACACCTTC.

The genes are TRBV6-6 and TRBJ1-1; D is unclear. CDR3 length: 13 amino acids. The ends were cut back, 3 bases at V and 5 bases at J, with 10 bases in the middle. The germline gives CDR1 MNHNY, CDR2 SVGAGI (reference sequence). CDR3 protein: CASSYTGKTEAFF. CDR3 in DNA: TGTGCCAGCAGTTATACGGGGAAAACTGAAGCTTTCTTT.